The source of this T cell receptor beta chain is a study of regulatory and conventional T cells in RAG deficiency. Produced via immunoSEQ multiplex PCR; TCRdb's table is partial and in-frame only. The sample lists more than 5,500 clones; approximately 78% were seen once. The CDR3 contains 16 residues. The V end was cut by 1 base, the J end by 4 bases, with 18 bases between. Germline loops: CDR1 GTSNPN, CDR2 SVGIG (reference sequence). The same data also went into a second study, on regulatory T cells. That report adds: Amplification used 52 TRBV primers and 13 TRBJ primers.

The genes are TRBV30 and TRBJ2-3; no reliable D call. The TCR originated in a human donor in good health. Sequences were obtained from CD8+ T cells sorted from blood. In DNA, the CDR3 is TGTGCCTGGAGTGAGATTGAAGGGTGGCCCGCAGATACGCAGTATTTT. It encodes CAWSEIEGWPADTQYF.